This T cell receptor (beta chain) is drawn from a study of blood T cell repertoires in COVID-19. Looking at the study overall: Samples representing acute and convalescent COVID-19 were sourced from the United States, Italy and Spain.

The CDR3 covers 17 residues. Germline lookup yields CDR1 KGHDR and CDR2 SFDVKD. V lost 0 bases, J lost 5 bases, and 16 bases lay in between. Method: immunoSEQ multiplex PCR; TCRdb's copy keeps in-frame clones and lacks some. The sample contains more than 300,000 clones, 91% of which appear only once. This sequence joins TRBV24-1 and TRBJ1-5; no clear D. The material sequenced was PBMCs or T cells enriched from blood (not recorded which). The receptor was derived from a woman aged 40 to 55 who had been exposed to COVID-19. CDR3 amino acids: CATSDLLMGSSYQPQHF. CDR3 coding DNA: TGTGCCACCAGTGATTTGCTGATGGGCAGCTCGTATCAGCCCCAGCATTTT.